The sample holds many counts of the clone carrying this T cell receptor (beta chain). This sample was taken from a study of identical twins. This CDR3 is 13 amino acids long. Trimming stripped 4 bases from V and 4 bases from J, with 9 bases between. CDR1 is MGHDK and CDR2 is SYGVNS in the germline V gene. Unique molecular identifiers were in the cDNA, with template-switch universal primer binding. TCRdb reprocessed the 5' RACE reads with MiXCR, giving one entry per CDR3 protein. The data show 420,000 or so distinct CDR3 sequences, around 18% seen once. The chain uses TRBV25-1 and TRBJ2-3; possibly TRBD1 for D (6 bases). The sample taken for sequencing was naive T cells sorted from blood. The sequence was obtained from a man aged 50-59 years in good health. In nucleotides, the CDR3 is TGTGCCAGCAGTGTACAGGGAGCAGATACGCAGTATTTT. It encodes CASSVQGADTQYF. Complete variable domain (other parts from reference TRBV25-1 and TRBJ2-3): EADIYQTPRYLVIGTGKKITLECSQTMGHDKMYWYQQDPGMELHLIHYSYGVNSTEKGDLSSESTVSRIRTEHFPLTLESARPSHTSQYLCASSVQGADTQYFGPGTRLTVL.